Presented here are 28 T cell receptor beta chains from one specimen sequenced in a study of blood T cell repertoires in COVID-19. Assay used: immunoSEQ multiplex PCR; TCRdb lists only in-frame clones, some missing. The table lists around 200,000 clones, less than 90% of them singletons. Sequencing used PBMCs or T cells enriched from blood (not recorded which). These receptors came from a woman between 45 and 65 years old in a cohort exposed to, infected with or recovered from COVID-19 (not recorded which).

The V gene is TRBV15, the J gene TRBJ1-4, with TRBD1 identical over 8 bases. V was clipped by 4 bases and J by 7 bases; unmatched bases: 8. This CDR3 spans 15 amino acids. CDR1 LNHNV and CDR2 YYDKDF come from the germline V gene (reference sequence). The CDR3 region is CATSTLQGGAEKLFF. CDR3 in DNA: TGTGCCACCAGCACGCTACAGGGGGGCGCTGAAAAACTGTTTTTT.

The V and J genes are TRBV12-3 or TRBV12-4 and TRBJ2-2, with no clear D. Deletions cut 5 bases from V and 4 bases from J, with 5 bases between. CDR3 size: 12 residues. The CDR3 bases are TGTGCCAGCAGTCATAGCACCGGGGAGCTGTTTTTT. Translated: CASSHSTGELFF.

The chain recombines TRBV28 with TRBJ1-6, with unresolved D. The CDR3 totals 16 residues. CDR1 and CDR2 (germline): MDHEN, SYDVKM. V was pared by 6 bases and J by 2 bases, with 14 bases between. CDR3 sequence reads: CASSPLRAPYNSPLHF. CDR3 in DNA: TGTGCCAGCAGCCCCCTGAGGGCTCCCTATAATTCACCCCTCCACTTT.

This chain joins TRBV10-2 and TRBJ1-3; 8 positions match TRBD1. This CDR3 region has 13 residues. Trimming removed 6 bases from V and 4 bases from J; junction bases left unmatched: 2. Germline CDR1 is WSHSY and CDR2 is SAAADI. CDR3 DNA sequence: TGCGCCAGCAGGAGGGACAGGGGAAACACCATATATTTT. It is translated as CASRRDRGNTIYF.

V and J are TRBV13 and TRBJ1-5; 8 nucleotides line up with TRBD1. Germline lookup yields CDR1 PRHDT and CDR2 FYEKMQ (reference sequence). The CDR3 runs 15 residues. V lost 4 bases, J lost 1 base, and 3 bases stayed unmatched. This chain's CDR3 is CASSSRDRSNQPQHF. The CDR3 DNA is TGTGCCAGCAGCTCCCGGGACAGGAGCAATCAGCCCCAGCATTTT.

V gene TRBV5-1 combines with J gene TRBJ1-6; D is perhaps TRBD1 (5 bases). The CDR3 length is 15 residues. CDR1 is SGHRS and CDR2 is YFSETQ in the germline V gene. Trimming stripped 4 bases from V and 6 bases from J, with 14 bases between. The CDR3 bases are TGCGCCAGCAGCGAAGGGGCTCTTGGTAATTCACCCCTCCACTTT. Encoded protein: CASSEGALGNSPLHF.

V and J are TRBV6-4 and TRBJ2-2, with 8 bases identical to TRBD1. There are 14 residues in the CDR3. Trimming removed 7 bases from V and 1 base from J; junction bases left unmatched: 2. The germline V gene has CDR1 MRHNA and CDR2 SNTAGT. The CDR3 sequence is CASTGQENTGELFF. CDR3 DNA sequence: TGTGCCAGCACGGGACAGGAGAACACCGGGGAGCTGTTTTTT.

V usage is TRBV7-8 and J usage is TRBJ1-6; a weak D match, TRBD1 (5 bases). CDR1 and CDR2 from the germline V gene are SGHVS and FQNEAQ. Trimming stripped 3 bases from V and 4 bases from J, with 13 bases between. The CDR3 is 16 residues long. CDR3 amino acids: CASSLDERGYNSPLHF. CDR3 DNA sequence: TGTGCCAGCAGCTTGGACGAAAGGGGTTATAATTCACCCCTCCACTTT.

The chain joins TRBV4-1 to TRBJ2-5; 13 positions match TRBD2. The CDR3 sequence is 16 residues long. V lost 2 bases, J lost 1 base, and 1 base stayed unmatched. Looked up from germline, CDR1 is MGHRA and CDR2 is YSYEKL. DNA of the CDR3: TGCGCCAGCAGCCAAACTAGCGGGGGGGCCCAAGAGACCCAGTACTTC. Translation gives CASSQTSGGAQETQYF.

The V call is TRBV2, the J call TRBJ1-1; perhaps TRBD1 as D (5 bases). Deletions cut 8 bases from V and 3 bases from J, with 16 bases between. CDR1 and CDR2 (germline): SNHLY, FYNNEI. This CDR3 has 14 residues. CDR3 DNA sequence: TGTGCCAGCGGGGCGTGGGGTGGGGACACTGAAGCTTTCTTT. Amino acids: CASGAWGGDTEAFF.

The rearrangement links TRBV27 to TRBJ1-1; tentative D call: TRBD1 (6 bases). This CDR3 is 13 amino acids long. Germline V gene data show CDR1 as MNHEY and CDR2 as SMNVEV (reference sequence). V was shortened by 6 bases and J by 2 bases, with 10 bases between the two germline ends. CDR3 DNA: TGTGCCAGCAGCGGACAGACCAACACTGAAGCTTTCTTT. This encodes CASSGQTNTEAFF.

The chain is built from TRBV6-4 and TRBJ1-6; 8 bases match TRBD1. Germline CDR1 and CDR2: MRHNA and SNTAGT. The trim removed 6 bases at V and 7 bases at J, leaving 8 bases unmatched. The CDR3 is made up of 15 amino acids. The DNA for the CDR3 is TGTGCCAGCAGGAAACAGGGGGTAGCGAATTCACCCCTCCACTTT. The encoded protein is CASRKQGVANSPLHF.

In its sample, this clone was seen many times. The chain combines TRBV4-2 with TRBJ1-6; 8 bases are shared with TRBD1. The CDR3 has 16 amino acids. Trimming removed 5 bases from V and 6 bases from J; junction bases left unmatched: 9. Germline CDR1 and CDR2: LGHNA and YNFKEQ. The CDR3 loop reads CASSIPGTGGNSPLHF. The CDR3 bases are TGTGCCAGCAGCATTCCCGGGACAGGAGGTAATTCACCCCTCCACTTT.

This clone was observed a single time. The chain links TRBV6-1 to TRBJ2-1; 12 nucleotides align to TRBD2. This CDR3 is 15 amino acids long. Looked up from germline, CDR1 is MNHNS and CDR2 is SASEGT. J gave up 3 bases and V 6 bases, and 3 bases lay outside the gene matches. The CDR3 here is CASRSLAGGYNEQFF. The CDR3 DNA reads TGTGCCAGCAGATCACTAGCGGGGGGCTACAATGAGCAGTTCTTC.

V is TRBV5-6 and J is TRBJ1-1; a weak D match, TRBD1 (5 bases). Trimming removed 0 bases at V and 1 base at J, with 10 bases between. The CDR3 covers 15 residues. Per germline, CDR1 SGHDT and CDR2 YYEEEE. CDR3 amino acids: CASSLEDNANTEAFF. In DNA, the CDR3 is TGTGCCAGCAGCTTGGAGGACAACGCGAACACTGAAGCTTTCTTT.

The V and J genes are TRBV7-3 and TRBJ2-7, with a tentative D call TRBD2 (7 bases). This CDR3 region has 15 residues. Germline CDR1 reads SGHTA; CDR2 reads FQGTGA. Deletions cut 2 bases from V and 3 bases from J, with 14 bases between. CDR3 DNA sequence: TGTGCCAGCAGCTTATACGGGGGGCCGGGCTACGAGCAGTACTTC. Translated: CASSLYGGPGYEQYF.

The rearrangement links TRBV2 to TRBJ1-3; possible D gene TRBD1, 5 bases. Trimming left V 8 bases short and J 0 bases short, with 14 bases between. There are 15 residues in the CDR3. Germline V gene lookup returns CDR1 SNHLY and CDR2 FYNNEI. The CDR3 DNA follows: TGTGCCAGCCAACGCCGGGGGGTCTCTGGAAACACCATATATTTT. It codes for CASQRRGVSGNTIYF.

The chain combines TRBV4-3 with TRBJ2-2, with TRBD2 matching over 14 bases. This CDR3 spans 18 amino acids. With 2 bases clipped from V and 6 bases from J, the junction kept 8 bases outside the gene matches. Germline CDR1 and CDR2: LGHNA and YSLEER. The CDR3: CASSQPAGGLAGAGELFF. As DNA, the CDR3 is TGCGCCAGCAGCCAACCGGCGGGGGGACTAGCGGGGGCCGGGGAGCTGTTTTTT.

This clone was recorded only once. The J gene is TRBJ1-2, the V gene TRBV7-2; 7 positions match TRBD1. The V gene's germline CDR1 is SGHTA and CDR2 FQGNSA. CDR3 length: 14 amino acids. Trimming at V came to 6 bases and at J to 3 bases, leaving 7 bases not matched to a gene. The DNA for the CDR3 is TGTGCCAGCAGTAAACAGGGGCGGCACTATGGCTACACCTTC. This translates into CASSKQGRHYGYTF.

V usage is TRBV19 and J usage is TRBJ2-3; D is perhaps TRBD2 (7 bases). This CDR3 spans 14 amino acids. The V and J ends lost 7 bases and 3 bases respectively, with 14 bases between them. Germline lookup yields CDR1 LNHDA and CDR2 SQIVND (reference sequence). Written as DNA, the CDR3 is TGTGCCAGTACGGAGGGGGGGGGAACAGATACGCAGTATTTT. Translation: CASTEGGGTDTQYF.

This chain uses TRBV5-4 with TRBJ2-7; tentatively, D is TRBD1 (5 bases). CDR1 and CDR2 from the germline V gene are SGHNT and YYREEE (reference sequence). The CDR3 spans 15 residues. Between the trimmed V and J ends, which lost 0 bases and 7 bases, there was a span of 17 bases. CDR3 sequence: CASSLGSRGSREQYF. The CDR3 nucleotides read TGTGCCAGCAGCTTGGGTAGTAGGGGTTCGCGTGAGCAGTACTTC.

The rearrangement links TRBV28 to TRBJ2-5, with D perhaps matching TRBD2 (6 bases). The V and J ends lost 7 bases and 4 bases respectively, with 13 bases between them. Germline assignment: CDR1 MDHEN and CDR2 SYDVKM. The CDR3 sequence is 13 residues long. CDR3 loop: CASTLGGLETQYF. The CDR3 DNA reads TGTGCCAGCACATTGGGGGGTCTAGAGACCCAGTACTTC.

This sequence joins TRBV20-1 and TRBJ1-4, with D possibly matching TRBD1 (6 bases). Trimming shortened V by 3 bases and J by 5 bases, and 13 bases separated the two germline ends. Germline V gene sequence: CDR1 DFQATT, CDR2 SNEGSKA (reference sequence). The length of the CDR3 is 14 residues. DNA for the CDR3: TGCAGTGCTAGTACAGGGAGGGTAAATGAAAAACTGTTTTTT. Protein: CSASTGRVNEKLFF.

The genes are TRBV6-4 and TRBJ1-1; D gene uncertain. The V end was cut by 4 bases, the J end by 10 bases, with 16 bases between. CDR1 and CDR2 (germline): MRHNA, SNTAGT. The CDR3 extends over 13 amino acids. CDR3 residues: CASSVIPRSRAFF. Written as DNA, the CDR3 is TGTGCCAGCAGTGTTATACCGCGGTCGCGAGCTTTCTTT.

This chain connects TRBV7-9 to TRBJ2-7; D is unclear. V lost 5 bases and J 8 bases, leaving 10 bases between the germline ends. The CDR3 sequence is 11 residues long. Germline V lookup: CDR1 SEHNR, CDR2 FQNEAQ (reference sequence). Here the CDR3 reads CASSPGAKQYF. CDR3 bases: TGTGCCAGCAGCCCCGGAGCAAAGCAGTACTTC.

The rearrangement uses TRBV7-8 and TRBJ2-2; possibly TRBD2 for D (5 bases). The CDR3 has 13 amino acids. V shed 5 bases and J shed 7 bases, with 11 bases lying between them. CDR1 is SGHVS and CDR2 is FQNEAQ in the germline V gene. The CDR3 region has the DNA TGTGCCAGCAGCATATTTGAGGGCGGGGAGCTGTTTTTT. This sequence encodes CASSIFEGGELFF.

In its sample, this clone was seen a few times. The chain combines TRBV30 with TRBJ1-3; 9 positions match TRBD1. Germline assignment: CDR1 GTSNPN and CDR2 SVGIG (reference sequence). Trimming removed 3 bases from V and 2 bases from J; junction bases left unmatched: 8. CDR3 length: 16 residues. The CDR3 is CAWSRDREDPGNTIYF. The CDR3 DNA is TGTGCCTGGAGCCGGGACAGGGAGGACCCTGGAAACACCATATATTTT.

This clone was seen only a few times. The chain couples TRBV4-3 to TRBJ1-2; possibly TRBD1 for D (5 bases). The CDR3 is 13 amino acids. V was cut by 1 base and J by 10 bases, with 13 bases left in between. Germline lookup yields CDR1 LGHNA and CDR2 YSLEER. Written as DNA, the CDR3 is TGCGCCAGCAGCCAAGGTGTCCAAGGGGACTACACCTTC. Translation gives CASSQGVQGDYTF.